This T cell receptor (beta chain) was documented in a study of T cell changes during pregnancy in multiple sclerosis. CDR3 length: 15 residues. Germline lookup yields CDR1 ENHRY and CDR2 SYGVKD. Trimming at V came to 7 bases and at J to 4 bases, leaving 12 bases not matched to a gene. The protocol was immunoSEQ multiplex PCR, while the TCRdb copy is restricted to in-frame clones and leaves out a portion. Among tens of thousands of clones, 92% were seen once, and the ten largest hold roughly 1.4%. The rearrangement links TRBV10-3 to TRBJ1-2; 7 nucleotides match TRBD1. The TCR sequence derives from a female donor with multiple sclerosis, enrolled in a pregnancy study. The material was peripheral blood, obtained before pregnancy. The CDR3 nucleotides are TGTGCCATCATAGGGGGCACGGTAGGCGCCTATGGCTACACCTTC. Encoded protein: CAIIGGTVGAYGYTF.